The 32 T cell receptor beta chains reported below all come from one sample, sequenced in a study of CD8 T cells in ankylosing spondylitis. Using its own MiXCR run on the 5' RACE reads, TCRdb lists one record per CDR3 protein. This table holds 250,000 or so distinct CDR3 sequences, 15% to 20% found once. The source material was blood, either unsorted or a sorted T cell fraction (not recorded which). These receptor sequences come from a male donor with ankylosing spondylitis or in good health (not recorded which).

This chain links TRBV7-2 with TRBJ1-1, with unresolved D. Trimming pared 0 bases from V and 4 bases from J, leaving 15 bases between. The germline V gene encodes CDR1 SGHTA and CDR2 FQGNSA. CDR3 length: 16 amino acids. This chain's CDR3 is CASSLAPEGWSTEAFF. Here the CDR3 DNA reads TGTGCCAGCAGCTTAGCCCCCGAGGGATGGAGCACTGAAGCTTTCTTT. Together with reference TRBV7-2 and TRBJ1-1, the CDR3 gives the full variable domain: GAGVSQSPSNKVTEKGKDVELRCDPISGHTALYWYRQSLGQGLEFLIYFQGNSAPDKSGLPSDRFSAERTGGSVSTLTIQRTQQEDSAVYLCASSLAPEGWSTEAFFGQGTRLTVV.

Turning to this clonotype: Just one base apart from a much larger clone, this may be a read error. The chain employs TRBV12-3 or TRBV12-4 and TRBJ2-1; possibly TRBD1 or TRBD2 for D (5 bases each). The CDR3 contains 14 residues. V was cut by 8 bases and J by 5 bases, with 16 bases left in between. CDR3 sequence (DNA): TGTGCCAGCGGCCGGGATCGGGGCCACAATGAGCAGTTCTTC. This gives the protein CASGRDRGHNEQFF.

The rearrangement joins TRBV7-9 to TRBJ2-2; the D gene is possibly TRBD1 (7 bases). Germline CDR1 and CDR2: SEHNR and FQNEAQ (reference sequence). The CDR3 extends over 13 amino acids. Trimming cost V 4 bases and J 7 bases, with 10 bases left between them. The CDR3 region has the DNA TGTGCCAGCAGCTCCAGGGGGGTCGGGGAGCTGTTTTTT. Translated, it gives CASSSRGVGELFF.

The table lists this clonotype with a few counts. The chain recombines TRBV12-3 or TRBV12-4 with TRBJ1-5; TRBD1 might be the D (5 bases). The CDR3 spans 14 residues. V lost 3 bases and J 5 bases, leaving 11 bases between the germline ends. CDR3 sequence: CASSFGAGDQPQHF. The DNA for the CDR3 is TGTGCCAGCAGTTTCGGGGCTGGCGATCAGCCCCAGCATTTT.

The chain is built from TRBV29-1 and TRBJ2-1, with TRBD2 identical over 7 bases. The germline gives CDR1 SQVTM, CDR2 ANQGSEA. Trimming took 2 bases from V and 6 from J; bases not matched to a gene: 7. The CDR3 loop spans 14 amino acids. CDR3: CSVELADSFNEQFF. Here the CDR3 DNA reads TGCAGCGTTGAACTAGCGGATTCTTTCAATGAGCAGTTCTTC.

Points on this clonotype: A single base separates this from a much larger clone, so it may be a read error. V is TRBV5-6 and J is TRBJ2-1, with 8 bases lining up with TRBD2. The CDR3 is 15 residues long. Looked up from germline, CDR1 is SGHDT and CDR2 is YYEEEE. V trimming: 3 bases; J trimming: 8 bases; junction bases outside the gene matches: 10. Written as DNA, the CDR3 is TGTGCCAGCAGCTCACCGGGACTAGTTTACGATGAGCAGTTCTTC. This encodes CASSSPGLVYDEQFF.

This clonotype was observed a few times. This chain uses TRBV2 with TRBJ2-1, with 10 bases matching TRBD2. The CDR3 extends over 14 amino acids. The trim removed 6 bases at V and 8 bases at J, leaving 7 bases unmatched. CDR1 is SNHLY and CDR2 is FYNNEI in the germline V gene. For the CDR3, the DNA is TGTGCCAGCAGCTGGGTAGCGGGAGGCCATGAGCAGTTCTTC. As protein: CASSWVAGGHEQFF. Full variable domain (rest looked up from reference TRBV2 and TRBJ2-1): EPEVTQTPSHQVTQMGQEVILRCVPISNHLYFYWYRQILGQKVEFLVSFYNNEISEKSEIFDDQFSVERPDGSNFTLKIRSTKLEDSAMYFCASSWVAGGHEQFFGPGTRLTVL.

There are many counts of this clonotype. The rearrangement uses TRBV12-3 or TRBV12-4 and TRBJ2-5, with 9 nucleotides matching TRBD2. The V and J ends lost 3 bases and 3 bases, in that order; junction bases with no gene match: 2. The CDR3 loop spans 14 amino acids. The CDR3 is CASSFAGGEETQYF. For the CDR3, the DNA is TGTGCCAGCAGTTTCGCGGGAGGGGAAGAGACCCAGTACTTC.

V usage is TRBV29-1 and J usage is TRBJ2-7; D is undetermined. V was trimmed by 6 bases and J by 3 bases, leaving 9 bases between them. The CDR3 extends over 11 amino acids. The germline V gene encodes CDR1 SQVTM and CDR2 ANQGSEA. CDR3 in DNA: TGCAGCGTCCAAGAGCTCTACGAGCAGTACTTC. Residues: CSVQELYEQYF.

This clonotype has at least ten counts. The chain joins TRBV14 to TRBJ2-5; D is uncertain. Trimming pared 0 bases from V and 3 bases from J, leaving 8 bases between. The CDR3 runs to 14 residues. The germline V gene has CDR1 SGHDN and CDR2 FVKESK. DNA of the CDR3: TGTGCCAGCAGCCAAGATTATACGGAAGAGACCCAGTACTTC. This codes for CASSQDYTEETQYF.

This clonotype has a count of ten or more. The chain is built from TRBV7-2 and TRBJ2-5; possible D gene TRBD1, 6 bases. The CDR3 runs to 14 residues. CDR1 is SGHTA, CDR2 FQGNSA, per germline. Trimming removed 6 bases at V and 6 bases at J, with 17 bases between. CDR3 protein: CASRQQGRAKTQYF. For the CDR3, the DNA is TGTGCCAGCAGACAACAGGGAAGGGCAAAGACCCAGTACTTC.

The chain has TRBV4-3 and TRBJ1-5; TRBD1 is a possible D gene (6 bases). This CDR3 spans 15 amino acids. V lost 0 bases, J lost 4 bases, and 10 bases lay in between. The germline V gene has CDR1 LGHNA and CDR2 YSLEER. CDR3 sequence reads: CASSQDSQGNQPQHF. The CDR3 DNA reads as TGCGCCAGCAGCCAAGACTCACAGGGAAATCAGCCCCAGCATTTT.

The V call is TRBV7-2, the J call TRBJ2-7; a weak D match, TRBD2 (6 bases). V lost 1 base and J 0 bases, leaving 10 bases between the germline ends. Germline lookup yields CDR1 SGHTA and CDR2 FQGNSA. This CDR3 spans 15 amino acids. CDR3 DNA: TGTGCCAGCAGCTTAGTAGCGGAGCCCTCCTACGAGCAGTACTTC. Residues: CASSLVAEPSYEQYF.

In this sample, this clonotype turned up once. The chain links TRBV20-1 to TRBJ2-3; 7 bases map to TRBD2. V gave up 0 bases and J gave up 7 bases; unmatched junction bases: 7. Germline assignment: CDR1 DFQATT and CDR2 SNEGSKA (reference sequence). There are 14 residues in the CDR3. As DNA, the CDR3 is TGCAGTGCTAGAGACGGGCTAGCGGTTCATACGCAGTATTTT. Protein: CSARDGLAVHTQYF.

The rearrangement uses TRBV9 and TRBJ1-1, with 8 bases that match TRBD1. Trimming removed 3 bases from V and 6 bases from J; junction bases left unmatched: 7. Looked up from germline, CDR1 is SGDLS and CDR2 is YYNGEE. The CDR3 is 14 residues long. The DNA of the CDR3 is TGTGCCAGCAGCGAGGGACAGGTAGGATCTGAAGCTTTCTTT. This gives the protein CASSEGQVGSEAFF.

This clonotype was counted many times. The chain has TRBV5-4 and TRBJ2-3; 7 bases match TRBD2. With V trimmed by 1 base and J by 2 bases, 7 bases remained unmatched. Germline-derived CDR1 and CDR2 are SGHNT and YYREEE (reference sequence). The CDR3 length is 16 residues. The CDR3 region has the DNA TGTGCCAGCAGCTTGATAGGCGGGAGAGTCACAGATACGCAGTATTTT. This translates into CASSLIGGRVTDTQYF. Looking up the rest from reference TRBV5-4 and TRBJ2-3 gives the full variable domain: ETGVTQSPTHLIKTRGQQVTLRCSSQSGHNTVSWYQQALGQGPQFIFQYYREEENGRGNFPPRFSGLQFPNYSSELNVNALELDDSALYLCASSLIGGRVTDTQYFGPGTRLTVL.

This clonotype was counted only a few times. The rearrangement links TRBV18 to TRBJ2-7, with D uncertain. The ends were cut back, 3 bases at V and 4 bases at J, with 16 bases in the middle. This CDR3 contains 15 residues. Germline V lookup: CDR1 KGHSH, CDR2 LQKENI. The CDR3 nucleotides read TGTGCCAGCTCACCGTACTCCGGGTCCGTTTACGAGCAGTACTTC. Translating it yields CASSPYSGSVYEQYF.

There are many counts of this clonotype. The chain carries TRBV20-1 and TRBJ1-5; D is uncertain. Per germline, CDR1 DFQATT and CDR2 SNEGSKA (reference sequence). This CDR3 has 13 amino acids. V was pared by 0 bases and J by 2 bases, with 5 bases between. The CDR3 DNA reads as TGCAGTGCTAGAGATAAAGGCAATCAGCCCCAGCATTTT. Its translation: CSARDKGNQPQHF.

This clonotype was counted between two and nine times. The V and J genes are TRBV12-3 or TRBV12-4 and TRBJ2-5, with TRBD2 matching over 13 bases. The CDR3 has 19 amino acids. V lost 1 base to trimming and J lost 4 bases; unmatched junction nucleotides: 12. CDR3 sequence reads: CASSLGLGLAGRLRETQYF. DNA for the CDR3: TGTGCCAGCAGTTTAGGCTTGGGACTAGCGGGAAGATTGAGAGAGACCCAGTACTTC.

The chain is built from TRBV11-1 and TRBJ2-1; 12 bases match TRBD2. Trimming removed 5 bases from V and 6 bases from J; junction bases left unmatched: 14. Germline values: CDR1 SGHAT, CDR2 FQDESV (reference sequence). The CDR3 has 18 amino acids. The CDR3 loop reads CASSPDRALAGGLNEQFF. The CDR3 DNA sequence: TGTGCCAGCAGCCCGGACAGGGCACTAGCGGGAGGTCTCAATGAGCAGTTCTTC.

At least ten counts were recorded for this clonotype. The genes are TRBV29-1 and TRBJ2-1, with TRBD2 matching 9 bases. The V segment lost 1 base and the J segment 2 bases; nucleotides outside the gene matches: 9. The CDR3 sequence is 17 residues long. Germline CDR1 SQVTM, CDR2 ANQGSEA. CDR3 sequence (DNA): TGCAGCGTTGAAGGGCCCCTAATAGCGGGGGCCTACAATGAGCAGTTCTTC. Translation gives CSVEGPLIAGAYNEQFF.

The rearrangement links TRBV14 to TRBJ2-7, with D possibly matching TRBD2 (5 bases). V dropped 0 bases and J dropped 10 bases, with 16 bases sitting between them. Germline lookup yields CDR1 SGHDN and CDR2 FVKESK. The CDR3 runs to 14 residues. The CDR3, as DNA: TGTGCCAGCAGCCAAGACGGGGAGCAACTGGGACAGTACTTC. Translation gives CASSQDGEQLGQYF.

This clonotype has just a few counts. The CDR3 coding sequence is TGTGCCAGCACCCCCACCCCTAGCGGGGGCTACAATGAGCAGTTCTTC. This translates into CASTPTPSGGYNEQFF. The chain couples TRBV7-9 to TRBJ2-1; 10 bases are shared with TRBD2. Germline CDR1 reads SEHNR; CDR2 reads FQNEAQ (reference sequence). V dropped 7 bases and J dropped 3; count of bases not matched to a gene: 9. CDR3 length: 16 amino acids.

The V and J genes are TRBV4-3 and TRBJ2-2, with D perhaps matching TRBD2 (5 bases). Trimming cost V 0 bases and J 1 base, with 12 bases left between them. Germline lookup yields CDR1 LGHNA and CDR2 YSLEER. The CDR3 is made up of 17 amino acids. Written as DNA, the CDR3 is TGCGCCAGCAGCCAAGATCGTCCTCGGGGGAACACCGGGGAGCTGTTTTTT. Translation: CASSQDRPRGNTGELFF.

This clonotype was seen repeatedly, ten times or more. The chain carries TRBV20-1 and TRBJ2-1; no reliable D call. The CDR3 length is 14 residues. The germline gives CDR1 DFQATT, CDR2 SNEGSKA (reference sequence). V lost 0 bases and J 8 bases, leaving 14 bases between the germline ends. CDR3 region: CSARDEDHRYEQFF. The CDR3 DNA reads TGCAGTGCTAGAGATGAGGACCATCGGTATGAGCAGTTCTTC.

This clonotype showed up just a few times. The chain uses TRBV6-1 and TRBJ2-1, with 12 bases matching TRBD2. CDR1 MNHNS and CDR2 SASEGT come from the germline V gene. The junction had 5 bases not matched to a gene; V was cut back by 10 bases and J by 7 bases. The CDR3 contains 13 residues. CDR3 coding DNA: TGTGCCACCGGCCTAGCGGGGGGGAATGAGCAGTTCTTC. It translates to CATGLAGGNEQFF.

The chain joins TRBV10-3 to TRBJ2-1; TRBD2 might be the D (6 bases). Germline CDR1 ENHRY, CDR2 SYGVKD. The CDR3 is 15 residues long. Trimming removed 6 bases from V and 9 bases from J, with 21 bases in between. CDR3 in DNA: TGTGCCATCAGCGCGAGCTACCAGTCCGGGGGTGAGCAGTTCTTC. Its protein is CAISASYQSGGEQFF.

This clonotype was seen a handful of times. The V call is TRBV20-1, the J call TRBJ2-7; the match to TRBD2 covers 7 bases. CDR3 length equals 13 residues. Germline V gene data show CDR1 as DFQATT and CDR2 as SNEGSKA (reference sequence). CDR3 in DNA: TGCAGCGCCTTGGGGGGGAGCTCCTACGAGCAGTACTTC. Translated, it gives CSALGGSSYEQYF.

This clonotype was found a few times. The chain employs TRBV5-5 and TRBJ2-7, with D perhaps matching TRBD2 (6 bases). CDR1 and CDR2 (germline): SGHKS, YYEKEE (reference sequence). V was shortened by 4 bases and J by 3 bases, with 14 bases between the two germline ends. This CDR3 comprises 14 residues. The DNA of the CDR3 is TGTGCCAGCAGCCCCAGACTAGAAGTCTACGAGCAGTACTTC. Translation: CASSPRLEVYEQYF.

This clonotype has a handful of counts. The CDR3 region is CASSRTSGYYEQYF. CDR3 DNA sequence: TGTGCCAGCAGCCGGACTAGCGGGTACTACGAGCAGTACTTC. The rearrangement joins TRBV13 to TRBJ2-7, with 11 bases identical to TRBD2. This CDR3 is built from 14 residues. Trimming removed 5 bases from V and 3 bases from J; junction bases left unmatched: 3. Germline V gene sequence: CDR1 PRHDT, CDR2 FYEKMQ (reference sequence).

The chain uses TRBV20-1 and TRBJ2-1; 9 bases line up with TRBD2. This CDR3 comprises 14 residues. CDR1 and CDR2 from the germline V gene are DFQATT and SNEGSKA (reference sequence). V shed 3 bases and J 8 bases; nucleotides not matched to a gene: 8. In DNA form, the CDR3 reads TGCAGTGCTAGGACCAGCGGGAGGAGGGATGAGCAGTTCTTC. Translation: CSARTSGRRDEQFF.

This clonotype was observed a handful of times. In nucleotides, the CDR3 is TGTGCCAGCAGTCCCGGGACAGGGGCAAACACTGAAGCTTTCTTT. Its translation: CASSPGTGANTEAFF. This rearrangement joins TRBV12-3 or TRBV12-4 to TRBJ1-1; 10 nucleotides line up with TRBD1. V dropped 5 bases and J dropped 2; count of bases not matched to a gene: 5. CDR3 size: 15 residues.